A selection of T cell receptor beta chains follows, all from one sample in a study of cytomegalovirus exposure and HLA in healthy donors. Data came from immunoSEQ multiplex PCR; TCRdb stores just in-frame clones and leaves some out. This table has some 180,000 clones, roughly nine tenths appearing once. The specimen was PBMCs. The receptors originated from a man aged 25 to 40 in good health and CMV-seropositive. Both conserved end residues are part of each CDR3. D genes are given only for firm matches. Size values are once, few and many counts, or a class for expanded clones, and some rows have none.

abundance,j_gene,len,v_gene,d_gene,CDR3nt,CDR3aa
NA,TRBJ2-7,15,TRBV7-3,TRBD1,TGTGCCAGCAGCTTCCGGACAGGGAGGTCCTACGAGCAGTACTTC,CASSFRTGRSYEQYF
NA,TRBJ2-7,13,TRBV7-2,NA,TGTGCCAGCAGCCCGGACAGCTCCTACGAGCAGTACTTC,CASSPDSSYEQYF
NA,TRBJ1-5,13,TRBV28,TRBD1,TGTGCCAGCAGTTTAAGGACAGGGGTGCCCCAGCATTTT,CASSLRTGVPQHF
NA,TRBJ2-7,15,TRBV23-1,NA,TGCGCCAGGATTTTTCTATGCTCTACTCCCTACGAGCAGTACTTC,CARIFLCSTPYEQYF
NA,TRBJ1-1,15,TRBV6-5,NA,TGTGCCAGCAGTTACTCCCCAGGGACGGCGACTGAAGCTTTCTTT,CASSYSPGTATEAFF
once,TRBJ1-4,14,TRBV9,TRBD1,TGTGCCAGCAGCCGGGACAGTCATAATGAAAAACTGTTTTTT,CASSRDSHNEKLFF
NA,TRBJ2-7,15,TRBV5-1,NA,TGCGCCAGCAGCCCCGCACCTCCCAATCCCTACGAGCAGTACTTC,CASSPAPPNPYEQYF
NA,TRBJ2-1,14,TRBV6-5,NA,TGTGCCAGCAGTTTCGACAGTTCCTACAATGAGCAGTTCTTC,CASSFDSSYNEQFF
NA,TRBJ2-5,15,TRBV7-6,TRBD1,TGTGCCAGCAGCTTAGGTGACAGGGAGACAGAGACCCAGTACTTC,CASSLGDRETETQYF
NA,TRBJ2-7,14,TRBV7-9,TRBD2,TGTGCCAGCAGCCCTGGACTAGCGGGAGACGAGCAGTACTTC,CASSPGLAGDEQYF
NA,TRBJ2-4,17,TRBV6-1,NA,TGTGCCAGCAGTGAAGAAGGACAATGGGAGGCAAAAAACATTCAGTACTTC,CASSEEGQWEAKNIQYF
NA,TRBJ2-7,14,TRBV5-1,TRBD1,TGCGCCAGCAGCTGGGGGACAGCCTCCTACGAGCAGTACTTC,CASSWGTASYEQYF
few,TRBJ2-1,17,TRBV11-1,NA,TGTGCCAGCAGCTTAGCGGGGATGGGTTCCGTCTACAATGAGCAGTTCTTC,CASSLAGMGSVYNEQFF
NA,TRBJ1-2,14,TRBV7-2,TRBD1,TGTGCCAGCAGCTTAGCCAGGGGGCTGGATGGCTACACCTTC,CASSLARGLDGYTF
NA,TRBJ2-7,14,TRBV7-9,NA,TGTGCCAGCAGCTTTCCAACAGAAGCCTACGAGCAGTACTTC,CASSFPTEAYEQYF
NA,TRBJ1-3,15,TRBV6-1,NA,TGTGCCAGCAGTGAAGCTGTGGGATATGGAAACACCATATATTTT,CASSEAVGYGNTIYF
NA,TRBJ2-3,13,TRBV15,NA,TGTGCCACCAGCAGAGACTCCACAGATACGCAGTATTTT,CATSRDSTDTQYF
few,TRBJ1-5,15,TRBV9,NA,TGTGCCAGCAGCGTAGAGGGGCGGTGGGATCAGCCCCAGCATTTT,CASSVEGRWDQPQHF
few,TRBJ2-2,13,TRBV11-3,NA,TGTGCCAGCAGCTTACAGGGTACCGGGGAGCTGTTTTTT,CASSLQGTGELFF
NA,TRBJ2-5,16,TRBV28,NA,TGTGCCAGCAGCATGGGGTGGACAGCCCTCCGGGAGACCCAGTACTTC,CASSMGWTALRETQYF
once,TRBJ1-1,14,TRBV18,NA,TGTGCCAGCTCACTACAGGGATCTTACACTGAAGCTTTCTTT,CASSLQGSYTEAFF
NA,TRBJ2-1,14,TRBV5-1,TRBD1,TGCGCCAGCAGCGATGACAGGGGAGCGAGTGAGCAGTTCTTC,CASSDDRGASEQFF
NA,TRBJ1-1,11,TRBV10-2,NA,TGCGCCAGCACCGTTACAGGGGAAGCTTTCTTT,CASTVTGEAFF
NA,TRBJ2-7,14,TRBV27,NA,TGTGCCAGCAGTTATCGAGGGCGGGACGGCGAGCAGTACTTC,CASSYRGRDGEQYF
once,TRBJ1-1,13,TRBV5-6,NA,TGTGCCAGCAGCTTGAACACTCACACTGAAGCTTTCTTT,CASSLNTHTEAFF
NA,TRBJ2-7,13,TRBV6-6,NA,TGTGCCAGCACTACTCCCGGCTCCTACGAGCAGTACTTC,CASTTPGSYEQYF
NA,TRBJ1-4,16,TRBV9,NA,TGTGCCAGCAGCGTAGAGGTGGCGGGGGGCGGTGAAAAACTGTTTTTT,CASSVEVAGGGEKLFF
NA,TRBJ2-2,13,TRBV7-3,NA,TGTGCCAGCAGCCTCACAGGCCTCGGGGAGCTGTTTTTT,CASSLTGLGELFF
NA,TRBJ2-7,15,TRBV9,TRBD2,TGTGCCAGCAGCGTGGGGACTAGTGTCGTCTACGAGCAGTACTTC,CASSVGTSVVYEQYF
NA,TRBJ1-4,16,TRBV6-1,NA,TGTGCCAGCAGTGAAGCCACCATTTCCGTAAATGAAAAACTGTTTTTT,CASSEATISVNEKLFF
NA,TRBJ1-2,12,TRBV5-4,NA,TGTGCCAGCAGCTCCCAGAGATATGGCTACACCTTC,CASSSQRYGYTF
NA,TRBJ2-2,15,TRBV5-1,NA,TGCGCCAGCAGCTTGAGGCGGGGAGACACCGGGGAGCTGTTTTTT,CASSLRRGDTGELFF
NA,TRBJ2-7,14,TRBV5-6,NA,TGTGCCAGCAGCTTGCCCACAAGCTCCTACGAGCAGTACTTC,CASSLPTSSYEQYF
NA,TRBJ1-2,18,TRBV29-1,TRBD1,TGCAGCGTTGAAAATCTGGAGGTGGGACAGGGTCCCTGGAGTGGCTACACCTTC,CSVENLEVGQGPWSGYTF
NA,TRBJ2-3,16,TRBV4-3,NA,TGCGCCAGCAGCCAAGATCTACTCGGGTATAGAGATACGCAGTATTTT,CASSQDLLGYRDTQYF
NA,TRBJ1-5,15,TRBV27,NA,TGTGCCAGCAGTTGGACTGGGTCGCTCAATCAGCCCCAGCATTTT,CASSWTGSLNQPQHF
NA,TRBJ1-2,14,TRBV7-3,TRBD1,TGTGCCAGCAGCCCTGGACAGGGGAACTATGGCTACACCTTC,CASSPGQGNYGYTF
NA,TRBJ1-5,16,TRBV15,NA,TGTGCCACCAGCAGGACTGAGGAGGGTAGCAATCAGCCCCAGCATTTT,CATSRTEEGSNQPQHF
once,TRBJ2-7,14,TRBV9,TRBD2,TGTGCCAGCGGGTCCGGGACTAGCGTCTACGAGCAGTACTTC,CASGSGTSVYEQYF
once,TRBJ1-6,15,TRBV11-2,NA,TGTGCCAGCAGCTTAGGGGTTCTCGGGAATTCACCCCTCCACTTT,CASSLGVLGNSPLHF
NA,TRBJ1-6,13,TRBV30,NA,TGTGCCTGGAAGGGGGTCCTTAATTCACCCCTCCACTTT,CAWKGVLNSPLHF
NA,TRBJ2-7,13,TRBV6-1,NA,TGTGCCAGCAGTCTGGGGGTCTCCTACGAGCAGTACTTC,CASSLGVSYEQYF
NA,TRBJ2-1,14,TRBV6-5,NA,TGTGCCAGCAGTTACTCAGGGGTAGCAAATGAGCAGTTCTTC,CASSYSGVANEQFF
few,TRBJ2-2,11,TRBV6-6,NA,TGTGCCAGCAGCACCTCCGGGGAGCTGTTTTTT,CASSTSGELFF
NA,TRBJ2-1,16,TRBV4-1,TRBD2,TGCGCCAGCAGCCAACCCACTAGCGGGGATTACAATGAGCAGTTCTTC,CASSQPTSGDYNEQFF
few,TRBJ2-7,14,TRBV18,NA,TGTGCCAGCTCACCACCAGCAGGGGCACCCGAGCAGTACTTC,CASSPPAGAPEQYF